This T cell receptor (beta chain) is from a study of cytomegalovirus exposure and HLA in healthy donors. 60 Vbeta and 13 Jbeta primers were used in PCR. The protocol was immunoSEQ multiplex PCR, while the TCRdb copy is restricted to in-frame clones and leaves out a portion. Of approximately 300,000 clones listed, 75% to 90% are singletons. General study findings and limits: TCR sequences were mostly rare, though some public TCRs occurred in many donors.

This clone appeared once. Its specificity is not known. CDR3 length: 18 amino acids. Trimming cost V 1 base and J 0 bases; bases outside gene matches: 6. Germline V gene lookup returns CDR1 MGHDK and CDR2 SYGVNS. The origin of this receptor is a girl aged 2-10 years in good health and CMV-seronegative. The chain has TRBV25-1 and TRBJ1-4; 9 nucleotides align to TRBD1. Sequenced material: PBMCs. CDR3 DNA: TGTGCCAGCAGTGAATTGGGGGACAGGGCTGCAACTAATGAAAAACTGTTTTTT. Protein: CASSELGDRAATNEKLFF.